What follows describes a single TCR beta chain. No antigen is known for it. Base qualities are not at hand, and no much larger clone is one base apart. The source of the sample is a study of OX40 agonist ivuxolimab in advanced cancers. For the wider study: The costimulatory receptor OX40 (CD134) was targeted by ivuxolimab, a fully human IgG2 agonistic monoclonal antibody. Intravenous ivuxolimab was administered to patients every 2 weeks at six dose levels: 0.01, 0.1, 0.3, 1.5, 3 and 10 mg/kg. Of the approximately 50 patients in dose escalation, 19 had hepatocellular carcinoma, around 15 had melanoma, 9 had renal cell carcinoma and 9 had head and neck cancer. In the dose-escalation cohort, 82.7% of patients were male, and the mean age was approximately 60 years, with a range of 23 to 79. Prior anti-PD-1, anti-PD-L1 or anti-CTLA-4 therapy was permitted, and checkpoint inhibitors had been received by around 39% of dose-escalation patients. Three dose-escalation patients achieved partial responses, one with hepatocellular carcinoma and two with cutaneous melanoma. Peripheral TCRbeta sequencing aimed to test whether ivuxolimab altered TCR sequence diversity and caused clonal T-cell expansion. The paper reports the monotherapy dose-escalation portion (N = 52 patients) of the phase I ivuxolimab trial.

What the authors observed across the whole study: At doses from 0.1 to 3.0 mg/kg, clonal expansion was seen in both CD4+ and CD8+ blood T cells between baseline and week 6. Which antigens the clonally expanded peripheral T cells were specific for was not determined. In the 0.1-3.0 mg/kg groups, partial responders had among the lowest normalized peripheral clonal expansion, particularly in CD8+ T cells. On average, CD8+ T cells showed more expanded clones than CD4+ T cells after ivuxolimab. Low levels of normalized T-cell clonal expansion were also seen in some patients who did not respond.

The germline V gene gives CDR1 as SGHVS and CDR2 as FNYEAQ. The CDR3, cysteine through phenylalanine, is 15 amino acids long. The kept DNA is CDR3 alone, 45 bases in frame from the first base. Trimming takes 5 bases from V and 0 bases from J, and the germline ends sit 14 bases apart. For sequencing of the TCRbeta CDR3 region, genomic DNA was extracted from the sorted cells. The immunoSEQ Assay was used to sequence the TCRbeta CDR3 regions. TCRdb re-hosts the immuneACCESS table, in-frame sequences only. Its copies lack some clones; in the studies checked, an unresolved V gene accounts for under half of them, and the cause for the rest is not known. For this sample the table gives around 65,000 clones, of which 92% were detected only once. About 0.59% of the sample belongs to the ten largest clones. Patients with a history of autoimmune disease or receiving systemic immunosuppression were excluded from the trial. Peripheral blood for TCR sequencing was drawn from every dose cohort at baseline, at cycle 4 day 1 and at cycle 7 day 1. Samples were obtained from an open-label, multicenter, first-in-human phase I dose-escalation trial of ivuxolimab. Adults with locally advanced or metastatic melanoma, renal cell, hepatocellular, or head and neck squamous cell carcinoma were enrolled in the trial. Before TCR sequencing, CD4+ T cells and CD8+ T cells from peripheral blood were sorted into separate populations.

The receptor was derived from an adult with an advanced solid tumor such as melanoma, head and neck, liver or kidney cancer. The sequencing here drew on CD4+ or CD8+ T cells sorted from blood, taken in a trial of the OX40 agonist ivuxolimab. The sequence is built from TRBV7-6 and TRBJ2-7, with no reliable assignment of the D segment. The DNA is TGTGCCAGCAGCCCCCGGGCAGGCAGCTCCTACGAGCAGTACTTC. Translated, this gives CASSPRAGSSYEQYF.